These T cell receptor beta chains were read from a single sample in a study of blood T cells in healthy people across ages. TCRdb called the 5' RACE reads again in MiXCR, with one record for every CDR3 protein. The sample has over a million distinct CDR3 sequences; roughly 45% are singletons. The sequenced sample was blood. These receptors all stem from a woman aged 18-29 years in good health. The CDR3 runs from the conserved cysteine through the conserved F or W. Fields, in order: J gene, V gene, D gene, clone size, CDR3 protein, CDR3 DNA. The D gene is left open where the match is weak. Some rows mark clone size as missing; the rest say once, few, many or name a class of expanded clone.

j_call: TRBJ2-7
v_call: TRBV21-1
d_call: .
clone_size: .
cdr3_aa: CASSNWGGRCEQYF
cdr3_nt: TGTGCCAGCAGCAACTGGGGCGGGAGATGTGAGCAGTACTTC

j_call: TRBJ1-2
v_call: TRBV2
d_call: .
clone_size: .
cdr3_aa: CASRGRSNYGYTF
cdr3_nt: TGTGCCAGCCGGGGCAGATCCAACTATGGCTACACCTTC

j_call: TRBJ1-1
v_call: TRBV10-3
d_call: TRBD1
clone_size: .
cdr3_aa: CAISTQGAPEAFF
cdr3_nt: TGTGCCATCAGCACACAGGGGGCCCCTGAAGCTTTCTTT

j_call: TRBJ2-3
v_call: TRBV7-2
d_call: .
clone_size: .
cdr3_aa: CASSLVNSGVGDTQYF
cdr3_nt: TGTGCCAGCAGCTTAGTTAATTCGGGGGTTGGAGATACGCAGTATTTT

j_call: TRBJ1-4
v_call: TRBV20-1
d_call: TRBD1
clone_size: few
cdr3_aa: CSARSPGQGTEKLFF
cdr3_nt: TGCAGTGCTAGATCGCCGGGACAGGGGACTGAAAAACTGTTTTTT

j_call: TRBJ2-7
v_call: TRBV10-3
d_call: .
clone_size: few
cdr3_aa: CAIRISSDGSEQYF
cdr3_nt: TGTGCCATCCGGATCTCGTCAGACGGGAGCGAGCAGTACTTC

j_call: TRBJ2-1
v_call: TRBV27
d_call: TRBD2
clone_size: few
cdr3_aa: CASSLPSGGPNNEQFF
cdr3_nt: TGTGCCAGCAGTTTACCCAGCGGGGGGCCTAACAATGAGCAGTTCTTC

j_call: TRBJ2-3
v_call: TRBV29-1
d_call: TRBD2
clone_size: .
cdr3_aa: CSVVGQTSLGADTQYF
cdr3_nt: TGCAGCGTTGTGGGCCAGACTAGCTTGGGCGCAGATACGCAGTATTTT

j_call: TRBJ1-1
v_call: TRBV4-1
d_call: TRBD1
clone_size: .
cdr3_aa: CASALQGDTEAFF
cdr3_nt: TGCGCCAGTGCACTTCAGGGGGACACTGAAGCTTTCTTT

j_call: TRBJ2-5
v_call: TRBV6-5
d_call: TRBD1
clone_size: few
cdr3_aa: CASSYEQGPGPQYF
cdr3_nt: TGTGCCAGCAGTTACGAACAGGGGCCAGGGCCCCAGTACTTC

j_call: TRBJ2-1
v_call: TRBV6-1
d_call: .
clone_size: few
cdr3_aa: CASSALGGVSYNEQFF
cdr3_nt: TGTGCCAGCAGTGCCCTAGGGGGGGTCTCCTACAATGAGCAGTTCTTC

j_call: TRBJ2-1
v_call: TRBV20-1
d_call: .
clone_size: few
cdr3_aa: CSARDPPEQFF
cdr3_nt: TGCAGTGCTAGAGATCCCCCTGAGCAGTTCTTC

j_call: TRBJ2-1
v_call: TRBV5-1
d_call: .
clone_size: few
cdr3_aa: CASSLWADSYNEQFF
cdr3_nt: TGCGCCAGCAGCTTATGGGCGGACTCCTACAATGAGCAGTTCTTC

j_call: TRBJ1-2
v_call: TRBV28
d_call: .
clone_size: .
cdr3_aa: CASSRTTRDVDGYTF
cdr3_nt: TGTGCCAGCAGTCGCACGACCCGGGACGTAGATGGCTACACCTTC

j_call: TRBJ1-5
v_call: TRBV7-9
d_call: TRBD1
clone_size: few
cdr3_aa: CASSLGQGVQPQHF
cdr3_nt: TGTGCCAGCAGCCTCGGACAGGGGGTTCAGCCCCAGCATTTT

j_call: TRBJ1-1
v_call: TRBV19
d_call: TRBD1
clone_size: .
cdr3_aa: CASSIRQGRTEAFF
cdr3_nt: TGTGCCAGTAGTATCCGACAGGGAAGGACTGAAGCTTTCTTT

j_call: TRBJ2-1
v_call: TRBV11-1
d_call: .
clone_size: few
cdr3_aa: CASGTEYNEQFF
cdr3_nt: TGTGCCAGCGGGACGGAATACAATGAGCAGTTCTTC

j_call: TRBJ2-7
v_call: TRBV6-5
d_call: .
clone_size: few
cdr3_aa: CASRPAGTSSSYEQYF
cdr3_nt: TGTGCCAGCAGACCCGCTGGGACGTCGAGCTCCTACGAGCAGTACTTC

j_call: TRBJ1-6
v_call: TRBV7-2
d_call: .
clone_size: .
cdr3_aa: CASSLESSHNSPLHF
cdr3_nt: TGTGCCAGCAGCTTAGAGTCCAGTCATAATTCACCCCTCCACTTT

j_call: TRBJ2-2
v_call: TRBV12-3/TRBV12-4
d_call: TRBD2
clone_size: .
cdr3_aa: CASSYLAGGPPGELFF
cdr3_nt: TGTGCCAGCAGTTACCTAGCGGGAGGGCCTCCCGGGGAGCTGTTTTTT

j_call: TRBJ2-1
v_call: TRBV20-1
d_call: TRBD2
clone_size: .
cdr3_aa: CSALGLWLAGDNEQFF
cdr3_nt: TGCAGTGCCCTTGGCCTTTGGCTAGCGGGAGACAATGAGCAGTTCTTC

j_call: TRBJ2-1
v_call: TRBV29-1
d_call: .
clone_size: .
cdr3_aa: CSVGGGRTNEQFF
cdr3_nt: TGCAGCGTTGGAGGGGGACGAACCAATGAGCAGTTCTTC

j_call: TRBJ2-7
v_call: TRBV10-3
d_call: TRBD2
clone_size: .
cdr3_aa: CAISGAGELAGATCEQYF
cdr3_nt: TGTGCCATCAGTGGGGCAGGGGAACTAGCGGGAGCTACCTGCGAGCAGTACTTC

j_call: TRBJ1-2
v_call: TRBV6-1
d_call: .
clone_size: few
cdr3_aa: CASSESVLDGYTF
cdr3_nt: TGTGCCAGCAGCGAGTCGGTTCTCGATGGCTACACCTTC

j_call: TRBJ2-7
v_call: TRBV5-1
d_call: TRBD2
clone_size: .
cdr3_aa: CASSVELAGSTYEQYF
cdr3_nt: TGCGCCAGCAGCGTAGAACTAGCGGGTTCCACCTACGAGCAGTACTTC

j_call: TRBJ2-7
v_call: TRBV4-1
d_call: .
clone_size: few
cdr3_aa: CASSQAPTLSSYEQYF
cdr3_nt: TGCGCCAGCAGCCAAGCTCCCACCCTTAGCTCCTACGAGCAGTACTTC

j_call: TRBJ2-3
v_call: TRBV12-3/TRBV12-4
d_call: .
clone_size: .
cdr3_aa: CASSKGVVTDTQYF
cdr3_nt: TGTGCCAGCAGCAAGGGCGTAGTCACAGATACGCAGTATTTT

j_call: TRBJ1-2
v_call: TRBV15
d_call: .
clone_size: few
cdr3_aa: CATSRDGAGIYGYTF
cdr3_nt: TGTGCCACCAGCAGAGATGGCGCAGGGATCTATGGCTACACCTTC

j_call: TRBJ1-2
v_call: TRBV5-6
d_call: TRBD1
clone_size: once
cdr3_aa: CASSLIESWTGSIDGYTF
cdr3_nt: TGTGCCAGCAGCTTGATAGAGTCCTGGACAGGGTCTATTGATGGCTACACCTTC

j_call: TRBJ2-1
v_call: TRBV25-1
d_call: .
clone_size: few
cdr3_aa: CASSNYPGNEQFF
cdr3_nt: TGTGCCAGCAGCAACTACCCAGGGAATGAGCAGTTCTTC

j_call: TRBJ2-7
v_call: TRBV6-1
d_call: TRBD1
clone_size: .
cdr3_aa: CAARDRAEGYEQYF
cdr3_nt: TGTGCCGCTAGGGACAGGGCAGAAGGATACGAGCAGTACTTC

j_call: TRBJ2-3
v_call: TRBV7-7
d_call: .
clone_size: few
cdr3_aa: CASSLEPFRSNTQYF
cdr3_nt: TGTGCTAGCAGCTTGGAACCTTTTCGTAGTAATACGCAGTATTTT

j_call: TRBJ2-7
v_call: TRBV30
d_call: .
clone_size: .
cdr3_aa: CAGSRDYEQYF
cdr3_nt: TGTGCCGGGAGTCGGGACTACGAGCAGTACTTC

j_call: TRBJ1-6
v_call: TRBV27
d_call: TRBD1
clone_size: .
cdr3_aa: CATQGSTGDSPLHF
cdr3_nt: TGTGCCACCCAGGGTAGTACAGGGGATTCACCCCTCCACTTT

j_call: TRBJ2-7
v_call: TRBV5-1
d_call: .
clone_size: many
cdr3_aa: CASTGTFSYEQYF
cdr3_nt: TGCGCCAGCACCGGGACGTTCTCCTACGAGCAGTACTTC

j_call: TRBJ1-1
v_call: TRBV20-1
d_call: .
clone_size: .
cdr3_aa: CSARGGFQRGNTEAFF
cdr3_nt: TGCAGTGCTAGAGGGGGGTTCCAGAGGGGAAACACTGAAGCTTTCTTT

j_call: TRBJ2-3
v_call: TRBV7-2
d_call: TRBD2
clone_size: many
cdr3_aa: CASSPRLAANRGDTQYF
cdr3_nt: TGTGCCAGCAGCCCCAGACTAGCGGCTAACAGAGGAGATACGCAGTATTTT

j_call: TRBJ2-3
v_call: TRBV7-2
d_call: .
clone_size: few
cdr3_aa: CASSSSYLLDTQYF
cdr3_nt: TGTGCCAGCAGCTCCTCTTATCTCCTAGATACGCAGTATTTT

j_call: TRBJ1-2
v_call: TRBV20-1
d_call: .
clone_size: few
cdr3_aa: CSAPLEGPGYTF
cdr3_nt: TGCAGTGCCCCCTTAGAAGGGCCGGGCTACACCTTC

j_call: TRBJ2-3
v_call: TRBV6-1
d_call: .
clone_size: few
cdr3_aa: CASSDGRQEYTDTQYF
cdr3_nt: TGTGCCAGCAGTGACGGGAGACAGGAATACACAGATACGCAGTATTTT

j_call: TRBJ1-4
v_call: TRBV29-1
d_call: .
clone_size: .
cdr3_aa: CSVERSRGQGEKLFF
cdr3_nt: TGCAGCGTTGAGCGGTCCAGGGGCCAGGGTGAAAAACTGTTTTTT

j_call: TRBJ2-7
v_call: TRBV28
d_call: .
clone_size: .
cdr3_aa: CASSLSPNTYEQYF
cdr3_nt: TGTGCCAGCAGTTTATCCCCGAACACCTACGAGCAGTACTTC

j_call: TRBJ1-1
v_call: TRBV29-1
d_call: TRBD1
clone_size: few
cdr3_aa: CSVEGLTGARNTEAFF
cdr3_nt: TGCAGCGTTGAGGGCTTGACAGGGGCGAGGAACACTGAAGCTTTCTTT

j_call: TRBJ2-5
v_call: TRBV20-1
d_call: TRBD2
clone_size: few
cdr3_aa: CSTSGSGRGLETQYF
cdr3_nt: TGCAGTACTTCCGGTAGCGGGAGAGGATTGGAGACCCAGTACTTC

j_call: TRBJ1-1
v_call: TRBV20-1
d_call: TRBD1
clone_size: .
cdr3_aa: CSARDWDRGEWDTEAFF
cdr3_nt: TGCAGTGCTAGAGATTGGGACAGGGGGGAGTGGGACACTGAAGCTTTCTTT

j_call: TRBJ2-1
v_call: TRBV5-1
d_call: .
clone_size: .
cdr3_aa: CASSLSWDTPYNEQFF
cdr3_nt: TGCGCCAGCAGCTTGAGTTGGGACACCCCCTACAATGAGCAGTTCTTC